One and the same sample provided the 25 T cell receptor beta chains below, sequenced in a study of blood T cell repertoires in COVID-19 (dated by TCRdb to 2020 to 2021). Libraries were built with the immunoSEQ multiplex PCR assay. The clones in this table, taken by TCRdb from immuneACCESS, are in-frame only. Not every clone is retained; where verified, under half of the shortfall comes from an unresolved V gene, and the cause of the rest is unknown. This sample gives 65,000 to 90,000 clones in total; about four fifths of them show up just once. Jointly, the top ten make up 8.5% to 12% of the sample. What was sequenced was peripheral blood. The source of these receptors is a man in his sixties with acute or convalescent COVID-19.

This clone was seen only once. The chain carries TRBV29-1 and TRBJ2-1, with 10 bases aligning to TRBD2. J gave up 9 bases and V 4 bases, and 3 bases lay outside the gene matches. This CDR3 contains 12 residues. Germline CDR1 reads SQVTM; CDR2 reads ANQGSEA. The CDR3 nucleotides read TGCAGCGTTGTGCTAGCGGGAGCTGAGCAGTTCTTC. Its translation: CSVVLAGAEQFF.

The chain links TRBV24-1 to TRBJ2-2; 7 nucleotides agree with TRBD1. Looked up from germline, CDR1 is KGHDR and CDR2 is SFDVKD. This CDR3 has 15 amino acids. Germline trimming cut 6 bases from V and 1 base from J; bases unmatched to any gene: 4. The CDR3, as DNA: TGTGCCACCAGTAGGACAGGCCGGAACACCGGGGAGCTGTTTTTT. It codes for CATSRTGRNTGELFF.

The chain recombines TRBV5-8 with TRBJ2-7, with D possibly matching TRBD2 (5 bases). This CDR3 region has 14 residues. Germline CDR1 reads SGHTS; CDR2 reads YDEGEE. V was pared by 4 bases and J by 4 bases, with 15 bases between. CDR3 region: CASSPPVGVYEQYF. Written as DNA, the CDR3 is TGTGCCAGCAGCCCCCCGGTGGGAGTTTACGAGCAGTACTTC.

The chain links TRBV12-5 to TRBJ2-1; 10 positions match TRBD1. Trimming removed 7 bases from V and 9 bases from J; junction bases left unmatched: 12. Germline assignment: CDR1 LGHNT and CDR2 FRNRAP. The CDR3 covers 15 residues. CDR3 loop: CASAPSRTGGGEQFF. CDR3 DNA sequence: TGTGCTAGTGCCCCCTCCCGGACAGGGGGGGGTGAGCAGTTCTTC.

The rearrangement links TRBV5-1 to TRBJ2-5; 10 bases are a match to TRBD2. The CDR3 is made up of 15 amino acids. Germline V gives CDR1 SGHRS, CDR2 YFSETQ. V gave up 3 bases and J gave up 3 bases; unmatched junction bases: 5. The CDR3 DNA reads TGCGCCAGCAGCTACACCGGGACTAGCGAAGAGACCCAGTACTTC. The encoded protein is CASSYTGTSEETQYF.

The chain is built from TRBV7-2 and TRBJ2-5, with 7 bases that match TRBD1. V gave up 5 bases and J gave up 5 bases; unmatched junction bases: 8. CDR1 SGHTA and CDR2 FQGNSA come from the germline V gene. This CDR3 is 14 amino acids long. This CDR3 reads CASSLTGMRETQYF. DNA of the CDR3: TGTGCCAGCAGCCTGACAGGGATGAGGGAGACCCAGTACTTC.

This sequence joins TRBV9 and TRBJ1-1; tentatively, D is TRBD1 (6 bases). The CDR3 runs to 14 residues. The V end was cut by 3 bases, the J end by 1 base, with 10 bases between. The germline V gene has CDR1 SGDLS and CDR2 YYNGEE. The CDR3 DNA reads TGTGCCAGCAGCGGACGGGGGGCGAACACTGAAGCTTTCTTT. Residues: CASSGRGANTEAFF.

The V gene is TRBV11-2, the J gene TRBJ2-1, with D unclear. The CDR3 is 15 residues long. Trimming stripped 0 bases from V and 0 bases from J, with 6 bases between. Germline assignment: CDR1 SGHAT and CDR2 FQNNGV. The CDR3 nucleotides are TGTGCCAGCAGCTTAGATGTTAGCTCCTACAATGAGCAGTTCTTC. It codes for CASSLDVSSYNEQFF.

This clone came up a few times. V and J are TRBV7-6 and TRBJ1-2; 7 bases are shared with TRBD1. The CDR3 has 15 amino acids. In germline, CDR1 is SGHVS, CDR2 FNYEAQ. Trimming at V came to 5 bases and at J to 5 bases, leaving 11 bases not matched to a gene. The CDR3 spells CASSPGRRGLYGYTF. CDR3 DNA sequence: TGTGCCAGCAGCCCCGGCCGGAGGGGGCTTTATGGCTACACCTTC.

The genes are TRBV4-1 and TRBJ1-2; D not resolved. CDR1 is MGHRA, CDR2 YSYEKL, per germline. This CDR3 has 16 amino acids. Trimming took 1 base from V and 4 from J, leaving 16 bases between them. The DNA for the CDR3 is TGCGCCAGCAGCCAAGCGGTCCAGGTCGATGGCTATGGCTACACCTTC. The encoded protein is CASSQAVQVDGYGYTF.

The genes are TRBV21-1 and TRBJ1-1. TRBV21-1 is deemed a pseudogene. This CDR3 comprises 12 residues. The chain's CDR3 is CASSRLLAEAFF. CDR3 nucleotide sequence: TGTGCCAGCAGCCGATTACTCGCTGAAGCTTTCTTT.

This clone has only a few counts. The chain joins TRBV5-6 to TRBJ2-7; a possible D gene is TRBD2 (5 bases). The CDR3 has 13 amino acids. CDR1 SGHDT and CDR2 YYEEEE come from the germline V gene. The V and J ends lost 1 base and 0 bases respectively, with 5 bases between them. The CDR3 loop is CASSLTSSYEQYF. The CDR3 DNA reads as TGTGCCAGCAGCTTGACTAGCTCCTACGAGCAGTACTTC.

The V and J genes are TRBV30 and TRBJ1-5, with 7 bases that match TRBD1. Germline V gene data show CDR1 as GTSNPN and CDR2 as SVGIG (reference sequence). The CDR3 consists of 13 residues. With V trimmed by 2 bases and J by 7 bases, 5 bases remained unmatched. CDR3 residues: CAWSKTGTQPQHF. The CDR3 nucleotides read TGTGCCTGGAGTAAGACAGGGACCCAGCCCCAGCATTTT.

The table lists this clone with a few counts. The CDR3 is CASSDVGPMGQFF. The CDR3 nucleotides read TGTGCCAGCAGTGATGTGGGCCCCATGGGTCAGTTCTTC. The chain couples TRBV6-1 to TRBJ2-1, with D unresolved. Looked up from germline, CDR1 is MNHNS and CDR2 is SASEGT. Trimming took 3 bases from V and 13 from J, leaving 16 bases between them. CDR3 length: 13 amino acids.

The chain recombines TRBV27 with TRBJ1-4, with D unresolved. The CDR3 consists of 15 residues. The germline V gene has CDR1 MNHEY and CDR2 SMNVEV (reference sequence). With 0 bases removed from V and 2 bases from J, the gap between germline ends came to 7 bases. CDR3 DNA: TGTGCCAGCAGTTTATCGAGGTTGACTAATGAAAAACTGTTTTTT. This gives the protein CASSLSRLTNEKLFF.

A few counts support this clone. CDR3 amino acids: CASSPLTTGSTGELFF. As DNA, the CDR3 is TGTGCCAGCTCACCATTGACGACAGGCAGCACCGGGGAGCTGTTTTTT. The chain is built from TRBV18 and TRBJ2-2; D is possibly TRBD1 (6 bases). CDR3 length equals 16 residues. Trimming removed 2 bases at V and 4 bases at J, with 14 bases between. The V gene's germline CDR1 is KGHSH and CDR2 LQKENI.

The chain has TRBV7-2 and TRBJ1-1; TRBD1 is a possible D gene (5 bases). The V gene lost 5 bases and the J gene lost 4 bases, with 14 bases spanning the gap. This CDR3 spans 14 amino acids. CDR1 SGHTA and CDR2 FQGNSA come from the germline V gene. The CDR3: CASSGGGAGTEAFF. For the CDR3, the DNA is TGTGCCAGCAGCGGGGGAGGAGCTGGCACTGAAGCTTTCTTT. Drawing the rest from reference TRBV7-2 and TRBJ1-1, the complete variable domain is GAGVSQSPSNKVTEKGKDVELRCDPISGHTALYWYRQSLGQGLEFLIYFQGNSAPDKSGLPSDRFSAERTGGSVSTLTIQRTQQEDSAVYLCASSGGGAGTEAFFGQGTRLTVV.

The rearrangement links TRBV7-2 to TRBJ2-3, with 9 bases that match TRBD2. V was pared by 4 bases and J by 3 bases, with 11 bases of the junction left unmatched. This CDR3 has 17 amino acids. Germline CDR1 and CDR2: SGHTA and FQGNSA. As DNA, the CDR3 is TGTGCCAGCAGCTCCACGCCACAGCGGGGGGTAACAGATACGCAGTATTTT. This codes for CASSSTPQRGVTDTQYF.

V is TRBV5-1 and J is TRBJ1-2; maybe TRBD1 (6 bases). V lost 4 bases and J lost 6, with 16 bases in between. Germline CDR1 is SGHRS and CDR2 is YFSETQ. The CDR3 loop spans 14 amino acids. The CDR3: CASSVQTGQDGYTF. DNA for the CDR3: TGCGCCAGCAGCGTTCAGACAGGCCAGGATGGCTACACCTTC.

The rearrangement uses TRBV6-1 and TRBJ2-7; 9 nucleotides match TRBD2. The CDR3 length is 16 residues. CDR1 MNHNS and CDR2 SASEGT come from the germline V gene. With V trimmed by 2 bases and J by 2 bases, 7 bases remained unmatched. CDR3 sequence reads: CASSESWREGTYEQYF. The CDR3 region has the DNA TGTGCCAGCAGTGAATCCTGGCGGGAGGGGACCTACGAGCAGTACTTC.

This chain connects TRBV28 to TRBJ2-4; tentative D call: TRBD1 (6 bases). Trimming took 5 bases from V and 8 from J, leaving 19 bases between them. The CDR3 covers 15 residues. The germline V gene encodes CDR1 MDHEN and CDR2 SYDVKM. The CDR3 spells CASSPPPGKGDIQYF. CDR3 nucleotide sequence: TGTGCCAGCAGTCCACCCCCAGGGAAGGGGGACATTCAGTACTTC.

This rearrangement joins TRBV7-6 to TRBJ1-1; 7 nucleotides match TRBD1. Unmatched junction bases numbered 10, after V lost 5 bases and J lost 7 bases. The CDR3 covers 14 residues. Germline V gives CDR1 SGHVS, CDR2 FNYEAQ. The CDR3 reads CASSNRDSGGEAFF. Written as DNA, the CDR3 is TGTGCCAGCAGCAACCGGGACAGCGGTGGTGAAGCTTTCTTT. Full variable domain (rest looked up from reference TRBV7-6 and TRBJ1-1): GAGVSQSPRYKVTKRGQDVALRCDPISGHVSLYWYRQALGQGPEFLTYFNYEAQQDKSGLPNDRFSAERPEGSISTLTIQRTEQRDSAMYRCASSNRDSGGEAFFGQGTRLTVV.

This rearrangement joins TRBV11-2 to TRBJ1-4; 7 bases fit TRBD1. The CDR3 extends over 14 amino acids. Trimming at V came to 5 bases and at J to 5 bases, leaving 5 bases not matched to a gene. CDR1 is SGHAT, CDR2 FQNNGV, per germline. CDR3 amino acids: CASSLGTVNEKLFF. In DNA form, the CDR3 reads TGTGCCAGCAGCCTCGGGACAGTGAATGAAAAACTGTTTTTT.

This clone has more than one count but fewer than ten. V usage is TRBV6-2 or TRBV6-3 and J usage is TRBJ1-2, with unresolved D. The ends were cut back, 1 base at V and 8 bases at J, with 8 bases in the middle. In germline, CDR1 is MNHEY, CDR2 SVGEGT. The CDR3 length is 12 residues. The CDR3 is CASSYLYSGYTF. The CDR3 DNA sequence: TGTGCCAGCAGTTACTTATACAGCGGCTACACCTTC.

The chain is built from TRBV7-9 and TRBJ1-2; 9 nucleotides agree with TRBD1. The germline V gene encodes CDR1 SEHNR and CDR2 FQNEAQ (reference sequence). This CDR3 comprises 17 residues. V lost 2 bases to trimming and J lost 1 base; unmatched junction nucleotides: 8. The CDR3 here is CASSLLLQGAGNYGYTF. CDR3 in DNA: TGTGCCAGCAGCTTACTCCTACAGGGGGCGGGTAACTATGGCTACACCTTC.